This passage covers 18 T cell receptor beta chains from one sample sequenced in a study of Graves' ophthalmopathy and Graves' hyperthyroidism (dated by TCRdb to 2017 to 2018). The data were produced on an Illumina HiSeq 2000. TCR beta CDR3 regions were amplified from RNA transcripts for repertoire sequencing. The first round of RT-PCR was done with HTBI primers and the Qiagen OneStep RT-PCR kit, and was followed by a second round of multiplex PCR, then size selection and purification. TCRdb reanalyzed the raw reads on its own, using fastp at Q25 for trimming and MiXCR for clone calling, and kept in-frame beta chains. Rows are combined by CDR3 protein, so each entry shows the most common genes and DNA. This sample holds 660,000 or so distinct CDR3 sequences; about two fifths were observed only once. The biggest ten clones account for roughly 3% of the sample. The sequencing input was peripheral blood. The source is an adult man with Graves' ophthalmopathy.

This clonotype was seen once. The chain links TRBV12-3 or TRBV12-4 to TRBJ1-5; tentative D call: TRBD1 (6 bases). This CDR3 has 14 amino acids. Trimming removed 5 bases from V and 5 bases from J, with 13 bases in between. The CDR3 DNA follows: TGTGCCAGCAGTCCGGAAGGGGGTGATCAGCCCCAGCATTTT. Protein sequence: CASSPEGGDQPQHF.

This clonotype was counted a few times. The rearrangement links TRBV4-3 to TRBJ2-7; TRBD2 matches at 8 bases. Germline loops: CDR1 LGHNA, CDR2 YSLEER. The length of the CDR3 is 15 residues. Trimming cost V 1 base and J 3 bases; bases outside gene matches: 5. CDR3 protein: CASSQGAGGDYEQYF. In nucleotides, the CDR3 is TGCGCCAGCAGCCAAGGGGCGGGGGGCGACTACGAGCAGTACTTC.

In its sample, this clonotype was seen a few times. The J gene is TRBJ1-4, the V gene TRBV7-9; D is ambiguous. Looked up from germline, CDR1 is SEHNR and CDR2 is FQNEAQ (reference sequence). V shed 0 bases and J shed 7 bases, with 12 bases lying between them. The CDR3 is made up of 15 amino acids. The DNA for the CDR3 is TGTGCCAGCAGCTTAGCGGAGGGTAGGAGTGAAAAACTGTTTTTT. Protein sequence: CASSLAEGRSEKLFF.

V usage is TRBV20-1 and J usage is TRBJ2-7, with D possibly matching TRBD2 (6 bases). Germline CDR1 reads DFQATT; CDR2 reads SNEGSKA (reference sequence). V shed 0 bases and J shed 0 bases, with 9 bases lying between them. The CDR3 runs 14 residues. The CDR3 region is CSAREGDSSYEQYF. Written as DNA, the CDR3 is TGCAGTGCTAGAGAAGGGGACTCCTCCTACGAGCAGTACTTC.

This clonotype was seen at least ten times. The rearrangement uses TRBV19 and TRBJ1-1; D possibly corresponds to TRBD1 (5 bases). V gave up 7 bases and J gave up 5 bases, with 23 bases separating them. The V gene's germline CDR1 is LNHDA and CDR2 SQIVND (reference sequence). The CDR3 length is 16 residues. The CDR3 DNA is TGTGCCAGTACTCTGTCTGGAATGGGGGGAGGTACTGAAGCTTTCTTT. Its protein product is CASTLSGMGGGTEAFF.

The V gene is TRBV20-1, the J gene TRBJ2-2, with a possible D match to TRBD1 (6 bases). Trimming cost V 2 bases and J 4 bases, with 11 bases left between them. Germline V gene sequence: CDR1 DFQATT, CDR2 SNEGSKA (reference sequence). This CDR3 region has 14 residues. CDR3 coding DNA: TGCAGTGCTAGACGTACAGGGCGCACCGGGGAGCTGTTTTTT. Protein sequence: CSARRTGRTGELFF.

The V gene is TRBV10-2, the J gene TRBJ2-5; 7 bases map to TRBD1. CDR1 and CDR2 from the germline V gene are WSHSY and SAAADI. V dropped 3 bases and J dropped 0; count of bases not matched to a gene: 7. The CDR3 has 16 residues. CDR3 nucleotide sequence: TGCGCCAGCAGTGACACCGGGACAGAGTACCAAGAGACCCAGTACTTC. Its protein product is CASSDTGTEYQETQYF.

This clonotype appeared many times. CDR3 region: CASSSTGSVSYGYTF. In nucleotides, the CDR3 is TGCGCCAGCAGTTCGACAGGGAGCGTCTCCTATGGCTACACCTTC. The rearrangement uses TRBV5-1 and TRBJ1-2; 7 nucleotides agree with TRBD1. CDR3 size: 15 residues. Germline V lookup: CDR1 SGHRS, CDR2 YFSETQ. V lost 5 bases, J lost 4 bases, and 11 bases stayed unmatched.

The table lists this clonotype with many counts. The chain links TRBV5-1 to TRBJ1-1, with unresolved D. V shed 9 bases and J shed 3 bases, with 9 bases lying between them. The germline V gene has CDR1 SGHRS and CDR2 YFSETQ. The CDR3 length is 11 residues. The CDR3 nucleotides are TGCGCCATGGACCCACACACTGAAGCTTTCTTT. Its translation is CAMDPHTEAFF.

This clonotype was seen many times. The chain couples TRBV7-9 to TRBJ1-2; 8 positions agree with TRBD1. The CDR3 has 12 amino acids. V lost 5 bases to trimming and J lost 13 bases; unmatched junction nucleotides: 9. Germline loops: CDR1 SEHNR, CDR2 FQNEAQ (reference sequence). This chain's CDR3 is CASSPGQGEGTF. In DNA, the CDR3 is TGTGCCAGCAGCCCCGGACAGGGCGAGGGCACCTTC.

The CDR3: CASSLYPGQTGAGLNTEAFF. The CDR3 DNA reads TGTGCCAGCAGCTTATACCCCGGGCAGACAGGGGCCGGCCTGAACACTGAAGCTTTCTTT. J is TRBJ1-1 and V is TRBV7-2, with TRBD1 matching over 8 bases. CDR3 length: 20 amino acids. J was trimmed by 0 bases and V by 2 bases; bases with no gene match: 17. The V gene's germline CDR1 is SGHTA and CDR2 FQGNSA.

This clonotype was counted ten times or more. The rearrangement links TRBV5-1 to TRBJ1-1; D uncertain. The V and J ends lost 0 bases and 1 base respectively, with 10 bases between them. This CDR3 contains 15 residues. Germline CDR1 and CDR2: SGHRS and YFSETQ. In nucleotides, the CDR3 is TGCGCCAGCAGCTTGGTAGTAGGACGGAACACTGAAGCTTTCTTT. As protein: CASSLVVGRNTEAFF.

This clonotype came up a few times. The chain joins TRBV4-3 to TRBJ1-1, with D unresolved. Germline values: CDR1 LGHNA, CDR2 YSLEER. The V gene lost 0 bases and the J gene lost 4 bases, with 15 bases spanning the gap. This CDR3 has 16 residues. The CDR3 reads CASSQDRSRRSTEAFF. As DNA, the CDR3 is TGCGCCAGCAGCCAAGATCGTAGCAGGCGCAGCACTGAAGCTTTCTTT.

To note about this clonotype: As the CDR3 is not closed by the conserved phenylalanine or tryptophan, this likely results from a read error. This chain joins TRBV7-2 and TRBJ2-7; D is perhaps TRBD1 or TRBD2 (5 bases each). The length of the CDR3 is 12 residues. Per the germline V gene, CDR1 is SGHTA and CDR2 is FQGNSA. The CDR3 coding sequence is TGCGCCAGCAGTCGGGGCGTGGGCGAGCAGTACCTC. It encodes CASSRGVGEQYL.

This clonotype has just a few counts. The rearrangement joins TRBV12-3 or TRBV12-4 to TRBJ1-5; D not certain. The CDR3 totals 14 residues. V lost 11 bases to trimming and J lost 0 bases, with 14 bases between them. CDR3 protein: CAVSSDVSNQPQHF. The CDR3 DNA follows: TGTGCCGTTTCCTCGGACGTTAGCAATCAGCCCCAGCATTTT.

This chain connects TRBV25-1 to TRBJ2-5; weak D call: TRBD1 (6 bases). V was shortened by 5 bases and J by 5 bases, with 27 bases between the two germline ends. The germline gives CDR1 MGHDK, CDR2 SYGVNS. This CDR3 is built from 18 residues. The CDR3, as DNA: TGTGCCAGCAGTTTATGGTACAATCCAGGGGATTTGGGGGAGACCCAGTACTTC. As protein: CASSLWYNPGDLGETQYF.

On this clonotype: A junction end diverges from the germline sequence, so it may reflect a read error. V is TRBV7-7 and J is TRBJ2-5; D not resolved. This CDR3 is 14 amino acids long. Per the germline V gene, CDR1 is SSHAT and CDR2 is FNYEAQ (reference sequence). The CDR3 protein is CASSLDGFKETQYF. CDR3 DNA: TGTGCTAGCAGCTTAGACGGCTTCAAAGAGACCCAGTACTTC.

This clonotype has just a few counts. The V and J genes are TRBV5-5 and TRBJ1-4; no reliable D call. The CDR3 contains 16 residues. V shed 0 bases and J shed 0 bases, with 9 bases lying between them. CDR1 and CDR2 (germline): SGHKS, YYEKEE (reference sequence). The CDR3 DNA follows: TGTGCCAGCAGCTTGGGATTTTCGTCAACTAATGAAAAACTGTTTTTT. Its translation: CASSLGFSSTNEKLFF. The variable domain in full, with the rest retrieved from reference TRBV5-5 and TRBJ1-4, is DAGVTQSPTHLIKTRGQQVTLRCSPISGHKSVSWYQQVLGQGPQFIFQYYEKEERGRGNFPDRFSARQFPNYSSELNVNALLLGDSALYLCASSLGFSSTNEKLFFGSGTQLSVL.